Listed below are T cell receptor beta chains from one sample, sequenced in a study of early T cells in non-severe SARS-CoV-2 infection. TCRdb re-called the 5' RACE reads with MiXCR, one entry per CDR3 protein. This table holds 55,000 or so distinct CDR3 sequences, under 15% found once. The specimen was whole blood. Receptors originate from an adult who was a healthcare worker with PCR-confirmed SARS-CoV-2 infection or an uninfected control (not recorded which). The CDR3 runs from the conserved cysteine through the conserved F or W. D genes are given only for firm matches. A row's size may be missing; if present it is once, few, many or a size class.

len,abundance,d_gene,v_gene,j_gene,CDR3aa,CDR3nt
16,few,-,TRBV20-1,TRBJ2-3,CSAREGGGPRENTQYF,TGCAGTGCTAGAGAAGGAGGGGGGCCGCGAGAGAATACGCAGTATTTT
12,many,-,TRBV14,TRBJ1-1,CASSQGHHEAFF,TGTGCCAGCAGCCAAGGACACCATGAAGCTTTCTTT
16,many,TRBD2,TRBV11-2,TRBJ2-1,CASSSGLAGGVGEQFF,TGTGCCAGCAGCTCGGGACTAGCGGGGGGGGTCGGTGAGCAGTTCTTC
12,-,TRBD1,TRBV29-1,TRBJ2-5,CSVTGGGETQYF,TGCAGCGTGACAGGGGGCGGGGAGACCCAGTACTTC
15,few,-,TRBV6-5,TRBJ2-4,CASSYMWGGRNIQYF,TGTGCCAGCAGTTACATGTGGGGGGGCCGGAACATTCAGTACTTC
17,-,-,TRBV18,TRBJ1-3,CASSTGQARISGNTIYF,TGTGCCAGCTCGACGGGGCAGGCACGTATCTCTGGAAACACCATATATTTT
10,-,-,TRBV11-2,TRBJ2-7,CASSQDEQYF,TGTGCCAGCAGCCAAGACGAGCAGTACTTC
12,-,-,TRBV11-2,TRBJ2-2,CASSLGVGELFF,TGTGCCAGCAGCCTGGGGGTCGGGGAGCTGTTTTTT
11,-,-,TRBV6-6,TRBJ1-1,CASSHNTEAFF,TGTGCCAGCTCGCATAACACTGAAGCTTTCTTT
15,-,-,TRBV4-1,TRBJ1-1,CASSPGAQINTEAFF,TGCGCCAGCAGCCCCGGGGCCCAGATAAACACTGAAGCTTTCTTT
15,many,TRBD2,TRBV7-7,TRBJ2-1,CASSFRGGAGNEQFF,TGTGCTAGCAGCTTCCGCGGGGGGGCCGGCAATGAGCAGTTCTTC
16,few,TRBD1,TRBV18,TRBJ2-7,CASSPRSGGRGSEQYF,TGTGCCAGCTCACCACGCTCAGGGGGCAGGGGGAGCGAGCAGTACTTC
15,few,-,TRBV7-9,TRBJ2-2,CASSWGTLNTGELFF,TGTGCCAGCAGCTGGGGGACACTGAACACCGGGGAGCTGTTTTTT
15,few,TRBD1,TRBV4-1,TRBJ2-7,CASSLSGTGAYEQYF,TGCGCCAGCAGCCTTTCCGGGACAGGGGCATACGAGCAGTACTTC
14,-,-,TRBV7-9,TRBJ1-4,CASSPGGGRGTLFF,TGTGCCAGCAGCCCTGGGGGTGGAAGGGGAACACTGTTTTTT
14,few,TRBD1,TRBV11-2,TRBJ1-2,CASTLSTGDYGYTF,TGTGCCAGCACCCTATCGACAGGGGACTATGGCTACACCTTC